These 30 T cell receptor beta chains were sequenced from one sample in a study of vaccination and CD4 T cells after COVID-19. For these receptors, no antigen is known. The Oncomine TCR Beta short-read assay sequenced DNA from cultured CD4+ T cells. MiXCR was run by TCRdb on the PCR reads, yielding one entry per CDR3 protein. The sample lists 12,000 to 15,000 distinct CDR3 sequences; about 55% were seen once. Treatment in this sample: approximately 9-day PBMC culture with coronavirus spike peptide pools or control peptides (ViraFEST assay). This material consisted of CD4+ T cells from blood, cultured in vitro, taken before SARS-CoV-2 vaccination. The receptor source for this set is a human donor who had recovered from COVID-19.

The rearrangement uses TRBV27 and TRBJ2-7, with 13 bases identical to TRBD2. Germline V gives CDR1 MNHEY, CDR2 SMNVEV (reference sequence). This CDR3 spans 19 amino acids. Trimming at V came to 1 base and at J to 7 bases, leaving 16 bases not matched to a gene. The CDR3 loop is CASSLYDPILAGGPYEQYF. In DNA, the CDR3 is TGTGCCAGCAGTTTATATGACCCTATACTAGCGGGAGGGCCGTATGAGCAGTACTTC.

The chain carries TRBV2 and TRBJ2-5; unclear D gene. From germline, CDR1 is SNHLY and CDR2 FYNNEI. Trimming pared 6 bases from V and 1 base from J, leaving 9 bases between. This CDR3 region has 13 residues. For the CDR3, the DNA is TGTGCCAGCAGATCTCTTGGCCAAGAGACCCAGTACTTC. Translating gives CASRSLGQETQYF.

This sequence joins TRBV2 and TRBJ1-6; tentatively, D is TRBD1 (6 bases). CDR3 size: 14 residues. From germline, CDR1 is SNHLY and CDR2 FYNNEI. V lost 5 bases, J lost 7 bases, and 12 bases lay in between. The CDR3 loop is CASSSDSLNSPLHF. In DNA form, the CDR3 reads TGTGCCAGCAGTTCGGACAGCTTGAATTCACCCCTCCACTTT.

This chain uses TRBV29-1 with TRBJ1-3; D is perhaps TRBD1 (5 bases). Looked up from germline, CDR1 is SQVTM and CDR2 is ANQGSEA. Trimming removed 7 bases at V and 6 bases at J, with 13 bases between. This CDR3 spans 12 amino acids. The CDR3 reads CSARDPANTIYF. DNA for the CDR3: TGCAGCGCTAGGGACCCCGCAAACACCATATATTTT.

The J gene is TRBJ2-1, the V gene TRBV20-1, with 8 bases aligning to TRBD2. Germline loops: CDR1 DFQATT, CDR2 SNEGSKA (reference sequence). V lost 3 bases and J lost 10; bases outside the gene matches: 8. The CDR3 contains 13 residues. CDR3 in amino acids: CSASQGLGYEQFF. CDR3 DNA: TGCAGTGCTAGTCAGGGACTAGGATACGAGCAGTTCTTC.

The CDR3 region is CARGDCEQFF. The CDR3 DNA follows: TGTGCCAGGGGGGATTGTGAGCAGTTCTTC. The chain carries TRBV28 and TRBJ2-1, with D perhaps matching TRBD1 or TRBD2 (5 bases each). The germline CDR1 and CDR2 sequences are MDHEN and SYDVKM. CDR3 length: 10 amino acids. V lost 9 bases and J lost 9, with 9 bases in between.

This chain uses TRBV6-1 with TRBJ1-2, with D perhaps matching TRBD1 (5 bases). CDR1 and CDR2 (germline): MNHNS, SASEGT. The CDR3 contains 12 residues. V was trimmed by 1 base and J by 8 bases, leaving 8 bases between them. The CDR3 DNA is TGTGCCAGCAGTGAAGGGGGGTGGGGCTACACCTTC. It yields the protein CASSEGGWGYTF.

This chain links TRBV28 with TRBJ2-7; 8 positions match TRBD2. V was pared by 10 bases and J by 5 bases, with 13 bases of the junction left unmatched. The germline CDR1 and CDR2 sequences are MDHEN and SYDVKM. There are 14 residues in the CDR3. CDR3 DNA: TGTGCCATCCTTTCTAGCGGGCGGAGCGACGAGCAGTACTTC. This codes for CAILSSGRSDEQYF. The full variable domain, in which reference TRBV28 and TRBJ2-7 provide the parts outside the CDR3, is DVKVTQSSRYLVKRTGEKVFLECVQDMDHENMFWYRQDPGLGLRLIYFSYDVKMKEKGDIPEGYSVSREKKERFSLILESASTNQTSMYLCAILSSGRSDEQYFGPGTRLTVT.

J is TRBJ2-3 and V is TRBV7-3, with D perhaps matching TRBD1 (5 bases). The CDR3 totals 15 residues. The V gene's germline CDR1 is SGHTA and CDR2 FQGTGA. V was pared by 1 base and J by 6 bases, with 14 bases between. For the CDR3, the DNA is TGTGCCAGCAGCTTAAGAAGTCAGGGTGGGGATACGCAGTATTTT. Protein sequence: CASSLRSQGGDTQYF.

As DNA, the CDR3 is TGTGCCAGCAGCTCCCAGGGGACTAGCGGGGGTCTTCGGGAGACCCAGTACTTC. Protein: CASSSQGTSGGLRETQYF. The genes are TRBV7-8 and TRBJ2-5; 14 nucleotides agree with TRBD2. V lost 4 bases to trimming and J lost 5 bases; unmatched junction nucleotides: 12. This CDR3 region has 18 residues. Germline CDR1 and CDR2: SGHVS and FQNEAQ.

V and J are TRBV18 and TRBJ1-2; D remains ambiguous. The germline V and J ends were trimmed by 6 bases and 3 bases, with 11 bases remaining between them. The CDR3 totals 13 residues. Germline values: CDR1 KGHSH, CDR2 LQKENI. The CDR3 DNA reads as TGTGCCAGCTCCCTCACGGGCCACTATGGCTACACCTTC. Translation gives CASSLTGHYGYTF.

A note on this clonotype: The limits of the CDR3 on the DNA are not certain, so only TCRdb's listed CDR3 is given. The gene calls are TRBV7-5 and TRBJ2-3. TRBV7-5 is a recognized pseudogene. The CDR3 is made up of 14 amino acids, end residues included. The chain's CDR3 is CISVSEAYADTQYF.

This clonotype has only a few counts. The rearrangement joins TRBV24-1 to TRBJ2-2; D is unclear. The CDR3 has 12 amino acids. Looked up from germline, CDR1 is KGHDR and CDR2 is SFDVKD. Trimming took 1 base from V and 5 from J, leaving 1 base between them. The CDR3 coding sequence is TGTGCCACCAGTGATTTAACCGGGGAGCTGTTTTTT. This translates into CATSDLTGELFF.

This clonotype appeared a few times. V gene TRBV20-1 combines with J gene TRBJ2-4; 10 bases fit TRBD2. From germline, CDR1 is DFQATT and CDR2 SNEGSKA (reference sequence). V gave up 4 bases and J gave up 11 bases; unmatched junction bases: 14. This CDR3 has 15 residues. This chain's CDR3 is CSATGALAGAVFQYF. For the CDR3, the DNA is TGCAGTGCTACGGGGGCCCTAGCGGGAGCGGTCTTTCAGTACTTC.

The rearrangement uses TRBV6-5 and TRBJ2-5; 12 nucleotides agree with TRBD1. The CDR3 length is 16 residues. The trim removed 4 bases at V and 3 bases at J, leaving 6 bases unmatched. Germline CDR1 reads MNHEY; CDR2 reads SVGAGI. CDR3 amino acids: CASSSSGQGAKETQYF. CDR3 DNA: TGTGCCAGCAGTTCGTCGGGACAGGGGGCTAAAGAGACCCAGTACTTC.

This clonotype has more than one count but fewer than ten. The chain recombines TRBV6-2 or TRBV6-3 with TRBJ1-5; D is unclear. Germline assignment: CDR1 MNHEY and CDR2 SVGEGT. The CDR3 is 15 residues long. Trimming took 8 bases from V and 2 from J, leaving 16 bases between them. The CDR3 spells CASRRQSSGNQPQHF. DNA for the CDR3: TGTGCCAGCCGCCGGCAATCGAGTGGCAATCAGCCCCAGCATTTT.

CDR3 region: CASRGTSGRNTYEQYF. CDR3 nucleotides: TGTGCCAGCAGAGGGACTAGCGGGAGAAACACCTACGAGCAGTACTTC. The chain is built from TRBV6-2 or TRBV6-3 and TRBJ2-7; TRBD2 aligns across 14 bases. The J segment lost 2 bases and the V segment lost 6 bases, leaving 6 bases of the junction unmatched. In germline, CDR1 is MNHEY, CDR2 SVGEGT. The CDR3 consists of 16 residues.

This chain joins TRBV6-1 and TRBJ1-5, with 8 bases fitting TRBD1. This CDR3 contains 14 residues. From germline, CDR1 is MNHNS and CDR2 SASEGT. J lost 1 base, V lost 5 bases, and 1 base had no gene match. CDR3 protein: CASSRQGSNQPQHF. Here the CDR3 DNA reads TGTGCCAGCAGTCGACAGGGGAGCAATCAGCCCCAGCATTTT.

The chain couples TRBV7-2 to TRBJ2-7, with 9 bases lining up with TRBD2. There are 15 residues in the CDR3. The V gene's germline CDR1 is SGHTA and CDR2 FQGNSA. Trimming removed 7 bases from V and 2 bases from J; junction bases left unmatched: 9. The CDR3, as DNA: TGTGCCAGCAACCCAATAGCGGGAGTACCCTACGAGCAGTACTTC. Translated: CASNPIAGVPYEQYF.

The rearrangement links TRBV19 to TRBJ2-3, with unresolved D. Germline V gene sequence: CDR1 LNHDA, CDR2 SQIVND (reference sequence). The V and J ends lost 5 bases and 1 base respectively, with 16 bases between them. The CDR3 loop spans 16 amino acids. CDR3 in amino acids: CASSSLRVRGTDTQYF. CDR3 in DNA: TGTGCCAGTAGTTCTCTCCGGGTAAGGGGCACAGATACGCAGTATTTT.

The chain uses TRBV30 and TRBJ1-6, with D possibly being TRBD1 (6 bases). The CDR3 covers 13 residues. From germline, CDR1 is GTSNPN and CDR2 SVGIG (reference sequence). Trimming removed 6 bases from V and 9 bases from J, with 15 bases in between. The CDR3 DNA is TGTGCCTGTACAGGGCCCCCTGGTTCACCCCTCCACTTT. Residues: CACTGPPGSPLHF.

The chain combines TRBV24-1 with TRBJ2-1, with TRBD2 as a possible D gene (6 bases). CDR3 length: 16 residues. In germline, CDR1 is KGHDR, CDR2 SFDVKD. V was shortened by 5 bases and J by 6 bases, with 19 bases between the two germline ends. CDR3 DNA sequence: TGTGCCACCAGTGCGGCGGGGCGGGCGGCAGGCAATGAGCAGTTCTTC. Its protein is CATSAAGRAAGNEQFF.

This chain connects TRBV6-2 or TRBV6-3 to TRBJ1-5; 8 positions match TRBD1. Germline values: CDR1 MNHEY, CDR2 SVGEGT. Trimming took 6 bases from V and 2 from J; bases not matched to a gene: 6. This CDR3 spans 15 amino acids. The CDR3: CASSQQGEGNQPQHF. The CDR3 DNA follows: TGTGCCAGCAGCCAACAGGGGGAGGGCAATCAGCCCCAGCATTTT.

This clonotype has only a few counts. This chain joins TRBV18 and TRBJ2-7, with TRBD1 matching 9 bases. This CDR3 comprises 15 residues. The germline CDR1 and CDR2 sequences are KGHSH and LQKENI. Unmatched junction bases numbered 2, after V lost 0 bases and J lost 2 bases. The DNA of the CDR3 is TGTGCCAGCTCACCACCGGGACAGGGTCCCTACGAGCAGTACTTC. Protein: CASSPPGQGPYEQYF.

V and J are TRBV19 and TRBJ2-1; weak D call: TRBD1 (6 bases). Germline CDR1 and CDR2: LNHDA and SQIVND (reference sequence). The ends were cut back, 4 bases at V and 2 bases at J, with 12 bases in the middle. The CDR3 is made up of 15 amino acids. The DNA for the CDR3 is TGTGCCAGTAGTAGGAACAGGGACCCCTACAATGAGCAGTTCTTC. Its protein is CASSRNRDPYNEQFF.

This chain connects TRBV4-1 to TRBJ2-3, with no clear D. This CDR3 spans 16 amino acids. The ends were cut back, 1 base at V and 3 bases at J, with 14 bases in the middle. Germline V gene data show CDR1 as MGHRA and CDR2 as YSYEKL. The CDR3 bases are TGCGCCAGCAGCCAAGTGGGAAAGTGGGTAACAGATACGCAGTATTTT. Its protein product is CASSQVGKWVTDTQYF.

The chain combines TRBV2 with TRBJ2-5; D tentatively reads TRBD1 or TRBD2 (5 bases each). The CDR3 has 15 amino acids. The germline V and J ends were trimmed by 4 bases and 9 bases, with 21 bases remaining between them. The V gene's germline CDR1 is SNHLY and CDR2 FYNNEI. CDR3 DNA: TGTGCCAGCAGTGCCTTAGGGGACCCAGTCTCGTCCCAGTACTTC. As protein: CASSALGDPVSSQYF.

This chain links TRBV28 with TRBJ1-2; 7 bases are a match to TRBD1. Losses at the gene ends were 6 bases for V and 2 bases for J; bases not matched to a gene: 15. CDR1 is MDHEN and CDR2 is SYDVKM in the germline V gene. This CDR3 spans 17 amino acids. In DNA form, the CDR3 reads TGTGCCAGCAGCTCCACCATCCAAGGGGGACAGAACTATGGCTACACCTTC. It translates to CASSSTIQGGQNYGYTF.

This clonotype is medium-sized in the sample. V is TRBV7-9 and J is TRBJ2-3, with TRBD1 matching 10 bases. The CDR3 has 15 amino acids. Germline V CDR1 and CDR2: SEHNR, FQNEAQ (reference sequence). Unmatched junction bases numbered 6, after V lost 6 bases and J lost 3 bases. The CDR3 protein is CASSTGTGVTDTQYF. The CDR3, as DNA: TGTGCCAGCAGTACAGGGACAGGGGTTACAGATACGCAGTATTTT.

The CDR3 region is CASKRGTAYEQYF. The CDR3 DNA reads as TGTGCCAGCAAACGGGGGACAGCCTACGAGCAGTACTTC. The rearrangement uses TRBV2 and TRBJ2-7; TRBD1 might be the D (7 bases). Trimming stripped 7 bases from V and 2 bases from J, with 12 bases between. This CDR3 spans 13 amino acids. Germline CDR1 SNHLY, CDR2 FYNNEI.